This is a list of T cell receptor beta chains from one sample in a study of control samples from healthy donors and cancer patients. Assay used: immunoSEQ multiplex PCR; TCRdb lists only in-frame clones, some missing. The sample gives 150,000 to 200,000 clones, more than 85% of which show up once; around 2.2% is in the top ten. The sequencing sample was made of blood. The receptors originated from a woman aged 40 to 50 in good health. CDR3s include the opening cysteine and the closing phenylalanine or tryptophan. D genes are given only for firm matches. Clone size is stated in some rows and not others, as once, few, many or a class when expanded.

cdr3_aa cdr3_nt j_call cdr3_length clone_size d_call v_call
CASRANEKLFF TGTGCCAGCAGGGCGAATGAAAAACTGTTTTTT TRBJ1-4 11 . . TRBV11-2
CASSPLGDNEQFF TGCGCCAGCAGCCCTTTAGGTGACAATGAGCAGTTCTTC TRBJ2-1 13 . . TRBV5-1
CASSLNYGGGTEAFF TGTGCCAGCAGCCTTAACTACGGCGGAGGGACTGAAGCTTTCTTT TRBJ1-1 15 . . TRBV7-8
CASSDLNQPQHF TGTGCCAGCAGTGACCTAAATCAGCCCCAGCATTTT TRBJ1-5 12 once . TRBV3-1/TRBV3-2
CASSLGAYYEQYF TGTGCCAGCAGCTTAGGTGCGTATTACGAGCAGTACTTC TRBJ2-7 13 . . TRBV11-2
CASSGGTGHYEQYF TGTGCCAGCTCGGGGGGGACAGGACACTACGAGCAGTACTTC TRBJ2-7 14 . . TRBV18
CASSLGRGLYDNEQFF TGTGCCAGCAGCTTAGGAAGGGGACTATACGACAATGAGCAGTTCTTC TRBJ2-1 16 few TRBD2 TRBV11-2
CASSAPGLRTDTEAFF TGCGCCAGCAGCGCGCCGGGACTGCGAACCGACACTGAAGCTTTCTTT TRBJ1-1 16 . . TRBV5-1
CASSSREGRRNEQFF TGTGCCAGCAGTTCAAGGGAGGGGCGGAGGAATGAGCAGTTCTTC TRBJ2-1 15 . TRBD2 TRBV6-6
CASSQDPGMGANEKLFF TGTGCCAGCAGCCAAGATCCCGGGATGGGAGCTAATGAAAAACTGTTTTTT TRBJ1-4 17 . . TRBV4-2
CASSPYLYRGEKETQYF TGCGCCAGCAGCCCTTACTTATACCGGGGTGAGAAAGAGACCCAGTACTTC TRBJ2-5 17 . . TRBV4-1
CASSVMGTHDEQYF TGTGCCAGCAGCGTAATGGGCACGCACGACGAGCAGTACTTC TRBJ2-7 14 . . TRBV9
CASSLGSYEQYF TGTGCCAGCAGCCTGGGCTCCTACGAGCAGTACTTC TRBJ2-7 12 . . TRBV14
CASSQERDSPLHF TGTGCCAGCAGCCAAGAGCGAGATTCACCCCTCCACTTT TRBJ1-6 13 . . TRBV4-2
CASSLRGPFSYEQYF TGTGCCAGCAGTTTAAGGGGACCTTTCTCCTACGAGCAGTACTTC TRBJ2-7 15 . . TRBV27
CASSLLAGAAEQYF TGCGCCAGCAGCTTACTAGCGGGGGCGGCCGAGCAGTACTTC TRBJ2-7 14 . TRBD2 TRBV5-1
CAISRDREGEAFF TGTGCCATCAGCCGGGACAGGGAGGGTGAAGCTTTCTTT TRBJ1-1 13 few TRBD1 TRBV10-3
CASSLWGAENTEAFF TGTGCCAGCAGCTTGTGGGGGGCAGAAAACACTGAAGCTTTCTTT TRBJ1-1 15 . . TRBV11-2
CSVVSRGGQETQYF TGCAGCGTTGTGAGTCGGGGGGGGCAAGAGACCCAGTACTTC TRBJ2-5 14 . TRBD2 TRBV29-1
CASSLYAFGQATYNEQFF TGCGCCAGCAGCTTGTATGCCTTCGGACAGGCCACGTACAATGAGCAGTTCTTC TRBJ2-1 18 once TRBD1 TRBV5-1
CASSSEQGAQPQHF TGTGCCAGCAGTAGTGAACAGGGAGCTCAGCCCCAGCATTTT TRBJ1-5 14 once . TRBV6-6
CASSREGPYSTDTQYF TGTGCCAGCAGCCGAGAGGGTCCTTATAGCACAGATACGCAGTATTTT TRBJ2-3 16 . . TRBV3-1/TRBV3-2
CAPPPGNTEAFF TGTGCCCCCCCTCCCGGGAACACTGAAGCTTTCTTT TRBJ1-1 12 . . TRBV2
CASSQEKSGVPSYEQYF TGCGCCAGCAGCCAAGAGAAGAGCGGGGTGCCCTCCTACGAGCAGTACTTC TRBJ2-7 17 . TRBD2 TRBV4-1